Each of the 22 T cell receptor beta chains below was sequenced from the same sample in a study of T-cell reconstitution after alpha-beta-depleted transplantation in children. A TCRbeta library incorporating unique molecular identifiers was prepared. TCRdb re-called the PCR reads through MiXCR, storing one row per CDR3 protein. The sample carries hundreds of thousands of distinct CDR3 sequences, more than 20% recorded once. Specimen: PBMCs, collected before TCRalphabeta/CD19-depleted stem cell transplant. All receptors derive from a girl aged 2-9 years with Fanconi anemia, due to receive a stem cell transplant.

The rearrangement joins TRBV20-1 to TRBJ2-6; D not certain. The CDR3 totals 19 residues. Germline V gene lookup returns CDR1 DFQATT and CDR2 SNEGSKA (reference sequence). With 3 bases removed from V and 0 bases from J, the gap between germline ends came to 21 bases. The CDR3 DNA sequence: TGCAGTGCTAGGACGGTCCTGGGCACGACCCCCTCTGGGGCCAACGTCCTGACTTTC. Translating gives CSARTVLGTTPSGANVLTF.

Many counts were recorded for this clonotype. The genes are TRBV20-1 and TRBJ2-7; 7 bases map to TRBD2. The CDR3 loop spans 14 amino acids. Trimming cost V 1 base and J 3 bases; bases outside gene matches: 6. CDR1 is DFQATT and CDR2 is SNEGSKA in the germline V gene (reference sequence). The CDR3 loop is CSARGLAAHYEQYF. The CDR3 nucleotides read TGCAGTGCTAGAGGGCTAGCGGCTCACTACGAGCAGTACTTC.

The genes are TRBV7-8 and TRBJ1-4; D is unresolved. CDR3 length equals 12 residues. V was trimmed by 2 bases and J by 12 bases, leaving 10 bases between them. Germline values: CDR1 SGHVS, CDR2 FQNEAQ. CDR3 sequence (DNA): TGTGCCAGCAGCTTACCGGACGGTCAACTGTTTTTT. This sequence encodes CASSLPDGQLFF.

J is TRBJ2-3 and V is TRBV5-6; D gene unclear. Germline V gene sequence: CDR1 SGHDT, CDR2 YYEEEE. Trimming removed 4 bases from V and 2 bases from J, with 17 bases in between. This CDR3 contains 16 residues. Here the CDR3 DNA reads TGTGCCAGCAGCCCTATTGGGGTGACACACACAGATACGCAGTATTTT. Residues: CASSPIGVTHTDTQYF.

This clonotype turned up a few times. This rearrangement joins TRBV29-1 to TRBJ2-7, with TRBD2 matching over 11 bases. With V trimmed by 6 bases and J by 2 bases, 9 bases remained unmatched. The length of the CDR3 is 15 residues. Per germline, CDR1 SQVTM and CDR2 ANQGSEA. For the CDR3, the DNA is TGCAGCGTGGGGGGTTTAGCGGGAGGGCCCTACGAGCAGTACTTC. Amino acids: CSVGGLAGGPYEQYF.

This clonotype has just a few counts. This rearrangement joins TRBV20-1 to TRBJ1-6, with D perhaps TRBD1 (5 bases). CDR1 is DFQATT and CDR2 is SNEGSKA in the germline V gene (reference sequence). V dropped 5 bases and J dropped 2 bases, with 13 bases sitting between them. This CDR3 region has 15 residues. The CDR3 loop reads CSAFSGSTYNSPLHF. DNA for the CDR3: TGCAGTGCTTTTTCAGGGAGTACCTATAATTCACCCCTCCACTTT.

At least ten counts were recorded for this clonotype. The V gene is TRBV29-1, the J gene TRBJ2-7; 10 bases fit TRBD1. J lost 3 bases, V lost 4 bases, and 15 bases had no gene match. The CDR3 is 17 residues long. Germline V lookup: CDR1 SQVTM, CDR2 ANQGSEA. The CDR3 nucleotides are TGCAGCGTTGTGGGACAGGGGCACCCCCTAGGCTACTACGAGCAGTACTTC. Its protein product is CSVVGQGHPLGYYEQYF.

The chain joins TRBV4-1 to TRBJ2-7; tentatively, D is TRBD2 (5 bases). Germline V CDR1 and CDR2: MGHRA, YSYEKL. The CDR3 is 14 residues long. V was clipped by 2 bases and J by 3 bases, with 11 bases between them. The CDR3 coding sequence is TGCGCCAGCAGCCAAACCCCTACTAGCTACGAGCAGTACTTC. Translating gives CASSQTPTSYEQYF.

The table lists this clonotype with many counts. V gene TRBV3-1 combines with J gene TRBJ2-3; 15 bases are a match to TRBD2. Germline lookup yields CDR1 LGHDT and CDR2 YNNKEL (reference sequence). CDR3 length: 16 residues. The V gene end was trimmed by 4 bases and the J gene end by 4 bases; junction bases not matched to a gene: 3. The CDR3 protein is CASSRRTSGGADTQYF. The CDR3 DNA is TGTGCCAGCAGCCGCCGGACTAGCGGGGGGGCAGATACGCAGTATTTT.

This clonotype has at least ten counts. This rearrangement joins TRBV5-1 to TRBJ1-2; 9 bases map to TRBD1. The V gene's germline CDR1 is SGHRS and CDR2 YFSETQ. The CDR3 extends over 17 amino acids. J lost 4 bases, V lost 0 bases, and 10 bases had no gene match. The CDR3 sequence is CASSLGPTGTGSYGYTF. CDR3 in DNA: TGCGCCAGCAGCTTGGGCCCCACCGGGACAGGGAGCTATGGCTACACCTTC.

This clonotype has at least ten counts. J is TRBJ2-5 and V is TRBV12-3 or TRBV12-4; a possible D gene is TRBD2 (6 bases). V was trimmed by 3 bases and J by 5 bases, leaving 13 bases between them. The CDR3 contains 14 residues. CDR3 loop: CASSFLAAPETQYF. The CDR3 DNA is TGTGCCAGCAGTTTCTTAGCGGCCCCGGAGACCCAGTACTTC.

In its sample, this clonotype was seen many times. The V call is TRBV9, the J call TRBJ2-1; D ambiguous. This CDR3 comprises 19 residues. Per germline, CDR1 SGDLS and CDR2 YYNGEE. Trimming left V 2 bases short and J 0 bases short, with 21 bases between. Here the CDR3 reads CASSVSELGYESSYNEQFF. The DNA for the CDR3 is TGTGCCAGCAGCGTCTCCGAGTTAGGTTATGAGAGCTCCTACAATGAGCAGTTCTTC.

V and J are TRBV20-1 and TRBJ2-3; D is unresolved. V shed 1 base and J shed 1 base, with 15 bases lying between them. The CDR3 is 16 amino acids. The germline V gene has CDR1 DFQATT and CDR2 SNEGSKA (reference sequence). CDR3 protein: CSARVGFSARTDTQYF. As DNA, the CDR3 is TGCAGTGCTAGAGTGGGTTTCTCCGCGCGCACAGATACGCAGTATTTT.

The table lists this clonotype with a few counts. The genes are TRBV19 and TRBJ2-3; 10 nucleotides match TRBD2. Germline V CDR1 and CDR2: LNHDA, SQIVND (reference sequence). This CDR3 spans 16 amino acids. V gave up 3 bases and J gave up 2 bases; unmatched junction bases: 5. The CDR3 DNA is TGTGCCAGTAGTATGTCTAGCGGGGGACTCACAGATACGCAGTATTTT. This encodes CASSMSSGGLTDTQYF.

Ten or more counts support this clonotype. The gene calls are TRBV20-1 and TRBJ2-5; 8 nucleotides align to TRBD2. The CDR3 is 17 amino acids. Germline CDR1 DFQATT, CDR2 SNEGSKA (reference sequence). Trimming cost V 0 bases and J 2 bases; bases outside gene matches: 11. The CDR3 is CSARDQLGGGFQETQYF. The CDR3 nucleotides are TGCAGTGCTAGAGATCAGCTTGGCGGGGGGTTTCAAGAGACCCAGTACTTC.

Regarding this clonotype: A read error may produce the germline difference seen at one junction end. This chain links TRBV4-2 with TRBJ2-3; 9 bases match TRBD2. This CDR3 is 17 amino acids long. The germline CDR1 and CDR2 sequences are LGHNA and YNFKEQ. This chain's CDR3 is CASSQDRLITSGPPRLF. The CDR3 DNA follows: TGTGCCAGCAGCCAAGATCGCCTTATTACTAGCGGGCCCCCTAGACTTTTT.

This clonotype was observed at least ten times. The rearrangement links TRBV7-3 to TRBJ2-7; no definite D call. In germline, CDR1 is SGHTA, CDR2 FQGTGA. This CDR3 has 13 residues. Trimming removed 1 base from V and 5 bases from J, with 9 bases in between. The CDR3 loop reads CASSLRGSDEQYF. Here the CDR3 DNA reads TGTGCCAGCAGCTTAAGGGGATCGGACGAGCAGTACTTC.

This clonotype was seen many times. For the CDR3, the DNA is TGTGCCAGCAGTTTACCGGGACGTGCCATTCAGTACTTC. It yields the protein CASSLPGRAIQYF. The chain links TRBV12-3 or TRBV12-4 to TRBJ2-4; possibly TRBD1 or TRBD2 for D (5 bases each). The CDR3 runs to 13 residues. V was clipped by 2 bases and J by 9 bases, with 11 bases between them.

This clonotype occurred once. The V gene is TRBV12-3 or TRBV12-4, the J gene TRBJ2-7; D remains unclear. The CDR3 has 15 amino acids. Trimming stripped 6 bases from V and 0 bases from J, with 15 bases between. The CDR3 DNA reads TGTGCCAGCAGACGCGGACCAACCGGCTCCTACGAGCAGTACTTC. Amino acids: CASRRGPTGSYEQYF.

This clonotype came up a few times. The chain carries TRBV5-1 and TRBJ2-7, with 13 bases identical to TRBD2. From germline, CDR1 is SGHRS and CDR2 YFSETQ. CDR3 length: 15 residues. The trim removed 0 bases at V and 6 bases at J, leaving 3 bases unmatched. CDR3 loop: CASSLETSGRLEQYF. The CDR3 DNA reads TGCGCCAGCAGCTTGGAGACTAGCGGGAGGCTCGAGCAGTACTTC.

Ten or more counts support this clonotype. This rearrangement joins TRBV6-1 to TRBJ1-3; D gene uncertain. The germline gives CDR1 MNHNS, CDR2 SASEGT. V was shortened by 2 bases and J by 4 bases, with 6 bases between the two germline ends. The length of the CDR3 is 13 residues. CDR3 loop: CASSERAGNTIYF. CDR3 bases: TGTGCCAGCAGTGAAAGGGCCGGAAACACCATATATTTT.

This clonotype has a count of ten or more. V and J are TRBV20-1 and TRBJ1-2; weak D call: TRBD1 (6 bases). V shed 0 bases and J shed 6 bases, with 14 bases lying between them. Germline V CDR1 and CDR2: DFQATT, SNEGSKA (reference sequence). This CDR3 has 14 residues. CDR3 DNA: TGCAGTGCTAGAGATGATTTAGCAGGGGATGGCTACACCTTC. This gives the protein CSARDDLAGDGYTF.